These 4 T cell receptor beta chains originate from one sample sequenced in a study of cytomegalovirus exposure and HLA in healthy donors. 60 Vbeta and 13 Jbeta primers were used in PCR. Clones were read by immunoSEQ multiplex PCR, and TCRdb kept only the in-frame ones, dropping some. The data show tens of thousands of clones, and the top ten clones hold more than 5.5%. What was sequenced was PBMCs. Source of these receptors: a girl between 5 and 17 years old in good health and CMV-seropositive.

The rearrangement links TRBV7-9 to TRBJ2-7, with D perhaps TRBD1 (6 bases). In germline, CDR1 is SEHNR, CDR2 FQNEAQ (reference sequence). The V and J ends lost 4 bases and 4 bases respectively, with 17 bases between them. This CDR3 has 15 residues. In nucleotides, the CDR3 is TGTGCCAGCAGCTCCGGACAGCCGTTCGAGTACGAGCAGTACGTC. Protein sequence: CASSSGQPFEYEQYV.

The chain uses TRBV19 and TRBJ1-5; D unresolved. The CDR3 length is 14 residues. V gave up 5 bases and J gave up 2 bases, with 10 bases separating them. Germline V gene lookup returns CDR1 LNHDA and CDR2 SQIVND (reference sequence). In nucleotides, the CDR3 is TGTGCCAGTAGTCCCCGGTACGGCAATCAGCCCCAGCATTTT. Translating gives CASSPRYGNQPQHF. Complete variable domain (other parts from reference TRBV19 and TRBJ1-5): DGGITQSPKYLFRKEGQNVTLSCEQNLNHDAMYWYRQDPGQGLRLIYYSQIVNDFQKGDIAEGYSVSREKKESFPLTVTSAQKNPTAFYLCASSPRYGNQPQHFGDGTRLSIL.

The chain joins TRBV6-5 to TRBJ2-2; TRBD2 might be the D (5 bases). Trimming left V 7 bases short and J 0 bases short, with 9 bases between. CDR1 MNHEY and CDR2 SVGAGI come from the germline V gene. The CDR3 contains 14 residues. The CDR3 DNA sequence: TGTGCCAGCACCACGGACTCGAACACCGGGGAGCTGTTTTTT. It encodes CASTTDSNTGELFF.

The chain uses TRBV6-1 and TRBJ1-1; no definite D call. Germline V gene sequence: CDR1 MNHNS, CDR2 SASEGT. CDR3 length equals 14 residues. The ends were cut back, 4 bases at V and 0 bases at J, with 9 bases in the middle. CDR3 protein: CASSGLFMNTEAFF. The CDR3 DNA reads as TGTGCCAGCAGTGGACTGTTCATGAACACTGAAGCTTTCTTT.